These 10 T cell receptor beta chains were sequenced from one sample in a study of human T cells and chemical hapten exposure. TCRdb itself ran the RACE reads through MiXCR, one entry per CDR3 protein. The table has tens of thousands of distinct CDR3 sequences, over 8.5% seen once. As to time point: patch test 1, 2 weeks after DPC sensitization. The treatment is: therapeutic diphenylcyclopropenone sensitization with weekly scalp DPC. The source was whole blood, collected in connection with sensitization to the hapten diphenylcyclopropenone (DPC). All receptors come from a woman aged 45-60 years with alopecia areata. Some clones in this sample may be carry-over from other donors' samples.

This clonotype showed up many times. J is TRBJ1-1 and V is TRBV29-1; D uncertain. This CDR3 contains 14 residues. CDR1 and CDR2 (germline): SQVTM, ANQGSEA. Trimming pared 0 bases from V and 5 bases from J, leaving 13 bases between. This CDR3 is CSVEDQQLGTEAFF. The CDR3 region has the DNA TGCAGCGTTGAAGATCAACAGCTGGGGACTGAAGCTTTCTTT.

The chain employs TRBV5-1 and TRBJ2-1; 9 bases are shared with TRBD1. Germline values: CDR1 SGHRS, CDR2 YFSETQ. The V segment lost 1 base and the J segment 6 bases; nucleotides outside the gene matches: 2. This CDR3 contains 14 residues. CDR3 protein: CASSLQTGGNEQFF. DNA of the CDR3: TGCGCCAGCAGCTTGCAGACAGGGGGCAATGAGCAGTTCTTC.

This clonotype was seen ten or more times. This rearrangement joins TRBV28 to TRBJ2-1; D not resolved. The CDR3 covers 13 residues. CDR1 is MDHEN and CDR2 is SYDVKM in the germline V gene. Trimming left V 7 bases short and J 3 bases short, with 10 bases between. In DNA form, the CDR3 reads TGTGCCAGCACTCGACCGCACTACAATGAGCAGTTCTTC. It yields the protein CASTRPHYNEQFF.

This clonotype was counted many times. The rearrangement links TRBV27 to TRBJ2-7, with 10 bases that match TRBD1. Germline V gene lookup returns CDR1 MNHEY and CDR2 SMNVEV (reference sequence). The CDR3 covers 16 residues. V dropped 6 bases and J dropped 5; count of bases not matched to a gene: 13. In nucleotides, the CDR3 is TGTGCCAGCAGAACTTCCGCCGGGACAGGGGCCCACGAGCAGTACTTC. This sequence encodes CASRTSAGTGAHEQYF.

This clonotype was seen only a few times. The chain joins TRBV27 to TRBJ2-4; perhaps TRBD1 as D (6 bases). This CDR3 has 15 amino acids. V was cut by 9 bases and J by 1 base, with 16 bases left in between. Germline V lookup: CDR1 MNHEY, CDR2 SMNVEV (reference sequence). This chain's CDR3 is CASKEWGQAKNIQYF. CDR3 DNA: TGTGCCAGTAAGGAGTGGGGGCAGGCCAAAAACATTCAGTACTTC.

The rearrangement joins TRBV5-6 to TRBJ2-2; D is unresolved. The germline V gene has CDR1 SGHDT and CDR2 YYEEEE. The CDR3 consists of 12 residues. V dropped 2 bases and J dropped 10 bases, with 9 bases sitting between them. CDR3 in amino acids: CASSFDSEELFF. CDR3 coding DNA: TGTGCCAGCAGCTTTGACTCAGAGGAGCTGTTTTTT.

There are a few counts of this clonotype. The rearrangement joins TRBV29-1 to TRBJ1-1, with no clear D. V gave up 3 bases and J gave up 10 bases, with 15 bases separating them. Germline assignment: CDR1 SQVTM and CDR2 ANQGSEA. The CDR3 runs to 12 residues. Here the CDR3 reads CSVERRLDGAFF. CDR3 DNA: TGCAGCGTTGAGCGACGGCTGGATGGAGCTTTCTTT.

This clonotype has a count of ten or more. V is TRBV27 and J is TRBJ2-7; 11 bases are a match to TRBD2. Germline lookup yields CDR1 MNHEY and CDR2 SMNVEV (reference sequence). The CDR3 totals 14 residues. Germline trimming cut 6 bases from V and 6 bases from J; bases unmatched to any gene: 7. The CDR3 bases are TGTGCCAGCAGATTTAGCGGGAGGGAAGGCGAGCAGTACTTC. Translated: CASRFSGREGEQYF.

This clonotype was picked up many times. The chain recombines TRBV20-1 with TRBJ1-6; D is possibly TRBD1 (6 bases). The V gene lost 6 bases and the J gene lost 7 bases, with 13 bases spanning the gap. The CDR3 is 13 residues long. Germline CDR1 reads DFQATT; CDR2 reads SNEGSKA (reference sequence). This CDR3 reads CSAQGGSNSPLHF. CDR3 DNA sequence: TGCAGTGCCCAAGGGGGGAGCAATTCACCCCTCCACTTT.

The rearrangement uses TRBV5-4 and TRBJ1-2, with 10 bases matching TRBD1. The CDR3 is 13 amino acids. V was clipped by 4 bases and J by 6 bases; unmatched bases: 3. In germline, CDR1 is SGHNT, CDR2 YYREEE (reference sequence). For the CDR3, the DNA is TGTGCCAGCAGCACGGGACAGGGGAATGGCTACACCTTC. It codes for CASSTGQGNGYTF.